The rows below give T cell receptor beta chains drawn from one sample of a study of cytomegalovirus exposure and HLA in healthy donors. This table comes from immunoSEQ multiplex PCR, and its TCRdb copy is limited to in-frame clones, with some not included. Among some 350,000 clones listed, around 90% were seen once. The specimen sequenced was PBMCs. Source of these receptors: a woman aged 25 to 39 in good health and CMV-seropositive. Each CDR3 is given with its conserved first and last residue. Each record gives: J gene, D gene, clone size, V gene, CDR3 DNA, CDR3 protein. D genes are given only for firm matches. Some rows mark clone size as missing; the rest say once, few, many or name a class of expanded clone.

TRBJ2-1,TRBD2,-,TRBV4-1,TGCGCCAGCAGCCAAATCGGGGGCGGGGGGAATGAGCAGTTCTTC,CASSQIGGGGNEQFF
TRBJ1-3,-,-,TRBV28,TGTGCCAGCAAGAGCGGCCACTCTGGAAACACCATATATTTT,CASKSGHSGNTIYF
TRBJ2-1,-,-,TRBV19,TGTGCCAGTGGAAACAGTGGCGAGCAGTTCTTC,CASGNSGEQFF
TRBJ1-3,TRBD1,-,TRBV6-5,TGTGCCAGCAGTAAGAACAGGGGCTCTGGAAACACCATATATTTT,CASSKNRGSGNTIYF
TRBJ2-7,-,-,TRBV27,TGTGCCAGCAGTTTTCAGGTCAGCTCCTACGAGCAGTACTTC,CASSFQVSSYEQYF
TRBJ2-7,-,-,TRBV30,TGTGCCTGGGGGAGCGGAAGCTCCTACGAGCAGTACTTC,CAWGSGSSYEQYF
TRBJ1-1,-,-,TRBV7-3,TGTGCCAGCAGCTTGGGGCAGACTCACACTGAAGCTTTCTTT,CASSLGQTHTEAFF
TRBJ1-2,-,-,TRBV30,TGTGCCTGGAGTTTTGGGACTGCTCGACCCTATGGCTACACCTTC,CAWSFGTARPYGYTF
TRBJ1-2,-,-,TRBV25-1,TGTGCCAGCAGCTTGAATGGCTACACCTTC,CASSLNGYTF
TRBJ2-7,-,once,TRBV7-6,TGTGCCAGCAGCTTAGGCTCGGGCTACGAGCAGTACTTC,CASSLGSGYEQYF
TRBJ2-7,-,-,TRBV6-5,TGTGCCAGCAGCACTCCGGGTGAGCAGTACTTC,CASSTPGEQYF
TRBJ1-2,-,few,TRBV30,TGTGCCTGGAGTGTAGCAGGGTTGGTGCGCTACACCTTC,CAWSVAGLVRYTF
TRBJ1-5,-,-,TRBV14,TGTGCCAGCAGCCTTCCGGGCGGGCCCCAGCATTTT,CASSLPGGPQHF
TRBJ2-5,TRBD2,-,TRBV18,TGTGCCAGCTCACCACCGAGGAGCGGGGGCGAGGCCCAGTACTTC,CASSPPRSGGEAQYF
TRBJ2-7,-,-,TRBV5-6,TGTGCCAGCAGCTTTAGGCGGGACAGCTCCTACGAGCAGTACTTC,CASSFRRDSSYEQYF
TRBJ1-1,-,-,TRBV19,TGTGCCAGTAGTATCATTGGGCAGGCACGCATGAACACTGAAGCTTTCTTT,CASSIIGQARMNTEAFF
TRBJ2-2,TRBD1,-,TRBV28,TGTGCCAGCCGAGGACAGGGGCGCACCGGGGAGCTGTTTTTT,CASRGQGRTGELFF
TRBJ1-5,-,-,TRBV4-3,TGCGCCAGCAGCCAAGATAGACAGGCAGGCCAGCCCCAGCATTTT,CASSQDRQAGQPQHF
TRBJ1-1,-,-,TRBV6-5,TGTGCCAGCAGTCGACTTAACACTGAAGCTTTCTTT,CASSRLNTEAFF
TRBJ1-2,-,-,TRBV29-1,TGCAGCGTTGAGCGGGCCTCTAACTATGGCTACACCTTC,CSVERASNYGYTF
TRBJ2-2,-,-,TRBV2,TGTGCCAGCAGTTGGACGGGATACACCGGGGAGCTGTTTTTT,CASSWTGYTGELFF
TRBJ2-2,TRBD2,-,TRBV5-4,TGTGCCAGCAGCTCTTCCGGGACTAGTTTTTCCGGGGAGCTGTTTTTT,CASSSSGTSFSGELFF
TRBJ2-2,-,-,TRBV7-3,TGTGCCAGCAGCTTAACGGAGGGTTACACCGGGGAGCTGTTTTTT,CASSLTEGYTGELFF
TRBJ1-1,-,-,TRBV2,TGTGCCAGCAGTGGTATACGGAAGAACACTGAAGCTTTCTTT,CASSGIRKNTEAFF
TRBJ1-4,-,-,TRBV18,TGTGCCAGCTCACCACGAGGGCAGGCCATATCAACTAATGAAAAACTGTTTTTT,CASSPRGQAISTNEKLFF
TRBJ1-6,-,-,TRBV5-6,TGTGCCAGCAGCTTGGGGTCCTATAATTCACCCCTCCACTTT,CASSLGSYNSPLHF
TRBJ2-5,TRBD1,-,TRBV29-1,TGCAGCGTAAGACAGGGGGCCGGAGGAGAGACCCAGTACTTC,CSVRQGAGGETQYF
TRBJ1-1,-,-,TRBV9,TGTGCCAGCAGCGTCACAGGGATGAACACTGAAGCTTTCTTT,CASSVTGMNTEAFF
TRBJ2-7,TRBD2,-,TRBV7-9,TGTGCCAGAATCGTGGGAGGGCTCGAGCAGTACTTC,CARIVGGLEQYF